This entry lists 20 T cell receptor beta chains sequenced from one sample in a study of Ad26.COV2.S vaccination and SARS-CoV-2 variants. TCRdb's table, derived via immunoSEQ multiplex PCR, lists solely in-frame clones and lacks some. The sample records about 480,000 clones, around 88% being singletons. Documented treatment: around 19 received Ad26.COV2.S at low or high dose, single or two shots; roughly five received placebo; per-sample allocation not given. Material that was analyzed had been drawn on day 63 after the first vaccine or placebo injection. This sample comprised peripheral blood, obtained in a trial of Ad26.COV2.S vaccine versus placebo. The source of these receptors is a person between 18 and 65 years old who received the Ad26.COV2.S COVID-19 vaccine or a placebo.

The chain joins TRBV7-9 to TRBJ2-3, with D tentatively TRBD1 or TRBD2 (5 bases each). CDR1 and CDR2 (germline): SEHNR, FQNEAQ (reference sequence). The CDR3 has 11 residues. The V and J ends lost 8 bases and 6 bases respectively, with 9 bases between them. DNA of the CDR3: TGTGCCAGCTCTAGGGACGATACGCAGTATTTT. Protein product: CASSRDDTQYF.

The chain joins TRBV28 to TRBJ1-1; 12 bases map to TRBD1. Germline CDR1 is MDHEN and CDR2 is SYDVKM. J lost 4 bases, V lost 4 bases, and 4 bases had no gene match. This CDR3 has 15 residues. The DNA for the CDR3 is TGTGCCAGCAGTTGGGGACAGGGGGCGAGCACTGAAGCTTTCTTT. It translates to CASSWGQGASTEAFF. Full variable domain (outside the CDR3, taken from reference TRBV28 and TRBJ1-1): DVKVTQSSRYLVKRTGEKVFLECVQDMDHENMFWYRQDPGLGLRLIYFSYDVKMKEKGDIPEGYSVSREKKERFSLILESASTNQTSMYLCASSWGQGASTEAFFGQGTRLTVV.

V and J are TRBV30 and TRBJ2-7; 12 positions agree with TRBD2. The length of the CDR3 is 15 residues. Trimming at V came to 2 bases and at J to 4 bases, leaving 6 bases not matched to a gene. CDR1 GTSNPN and CDR2 SVGIG come from the germline V gene (reference sequence). This chain's CDR3 is CAWSLLAGGPYEQYF. CDR3 DNA sequence: TGTGCCTGGAGTTTGCTAGCGGGAGGGCCATACGAGCAGTACTTC.

This sequence joins TRBV15 and TRBJ1-5; TRBD1 might be the D (6 bases). The CDR3 contains 15 residues. The germline CDR1 and CDR2 sequences are LNHNV and YYDKDF (reference sequence). With 3 bases removed from V and 3 bases from J, the gap between germline ends came to 12 bases. The CDR3 protein is CATSSPGGANQPQHF. DNA for the CDR3: TGTGCCACCAGCAGCCCCGGGGGGGCCAATCAGCCCCAGCATTTT.

This chain connects TRBV7-9 to TRBJ2-3; unclear D gene. The CDR3 is made up of 12 amino acids. Per germline, CDR1 SEHNR and CDR2 FQNEAQ (reference sequence). V lost 5 bases and J lost 4, with 7 bases in between. In nucleotides, the CDR3 is TGTGCCAGCAGCCCCCTGGCAGATACGCAGTATTTT. As protein: CASSPLADTQYF.

V usage is TRBV5-6 and J usage is TRBJ2-3; D is undetermined. Trimming cost V 2 bases and J 4 bases, with 11 bases left between them. CDR1 and CDR2 (germline): SGHDT, YYEEEE. This CDR3 is built from 14 residues. As DNA, the CDR3 is TGTGCCAGCAGCTTCAAGCGAACACCAGATACGCAGTATTTT. Protein product: CASSFKRTPDTQYF.

The J gene is TRBJ2-3, the V gene TRBV5-1; D unclear. V lost 1 base to trimming and J lost 6 bases, with 12 bases between them. This CDR3 is built from 14 residues. Germline V gene lookup returns CDR1 SGHRS and CDR2 YFSETQ. The CDR3 here is CASSLRPPSDTQYF. CDR3 DNA sequence: TGCGCCAGCAGCTTGCGTCCGCCATCGGATACGCAGTATTTT.

The chain combines TRBV27 with TRBJ2-1, with D perhaps TRBD1 (6 bases). This CDR3 has 12 amino acids. Per the germline V gene, CDR1 is MNHEY and CDR2 is SMNVEV (reference sequence). V was cut by 5 bases and J by 8 bases, with 10 bases left in between. CDR3 sequence: CASSAQGYEQFF. The CDR3 nucleotides read TGTGCCAGCAGTGCCCAGGGGTATGAGCAGTTCTTC.

The chain recombines TRBV29-1 with TRBJ1-1; the match to TRBD1 covers 12 bases. CDR1 is SQVTM, CDR2 ANQGSEA, per germline. Germline trimming cut 4 bases from V and 8 bases from J; bases unmatched to any gene: 14. The CDR3 length is 16 residues. CDR3 sequence: CSVVQPGQGAFNEAFF. DNA for the CDR3: TGCAGCGTTGTCCAACCGGGACAGGGGGCGTTTAACGAAGCTTTCTTT.

Concerning this clone itself: A read error is likely here: a far larger clone is one base away. The chain is built from TRBV3-1 (or the pseudogene TRBV3-2) and TRBJ2-1; 8 bases agree with TRBD1. Trimming took 5 bases from V and 1 from J; bases not matched to a gene: 4. Germline CDR1 LGHDT, CDR2 YNNKEL (reference sequence). The CDR3 is 15 residues long. The CDR3 bases are TGTGCCAGCAGCTCCGGGACAGGTTCCTACAATGAGCAGTTCTTC. Protein: CASSSGTGSYNEQFF.

V usage is TRBV9 and J usage is TRBJ1-1, with D perhaps TRBD1 (5 bases). Trimming removed 4 bases at V and 6 bases at J, with 22 bases between. This CDR3 spans 16 amino acids. Germline V gene lookup returns CDR1 SGDLS and CDR2 YYNGEE. The CDR3 reads CASSYGTTGFEAEAFF. The CDR3 DNA reads as TGTGCCAGCAGCTACGGGACTACCGGCTTTGAGGCTGAAGCTTTCTTT.

The rearrangement links TRBV15 to TRBJ2-1; 10 positions agree with TRBD1. The CDR3 loop spans 17 amino acids. The V gene's germline CDR1 is LNHNV and CDR2 YYDKDF (reference sequence). The ends lost 2 bases at V and 3 bases at J; junction bases unmatched: 7. The CDR3 DNA is TGTGCCACCAGCAGAAACGCAGGGACAGGGGTCTACAATGAGCAGTTCTTC. It yields the protein CATSRNAGTGVYNEQFF.

The gene calls are TRBV3-1 (or the pseudogene TRBV3-2) and TRBJ1-2; D unclear. Trimming stripped 3 bases from V and 2 bases from J, with 10 bases between. Germline V gives CDR1 LGHDT, CDR2 YNNKEL (reference sequence). The CDR3 covers 14 residues. The CDR3 DNA reads TGTGCCAGCAGCCAGAGGACCCCGAACTATGGCTACACCTTC. As protein: CASSQRTPNYGYTF.

The chain couples TRBV12-3 or TRBV12-4 to TRBJ1-2; no clear D gene. Trimming removed 4 bases at V and 8 bases at J, with 11 bases between. The CDR3 spans 12 residues. The chain's CDR3 is CASSSNGAGYTF. The CDR3 region has the DNA TGTGCCAGCAGTTCTAACGGCGCGGGCTACACCTTC.

This chain joins TRBV28 and TRBJ1-3; no clear D gene. Trimming took off 4 bases at V and 4 bases at J, with 14 bases between the two ends. From germline, CDR1 is MDHEN and CDR2 SYDVKM. This CDR3 spans 15 amino acids. The DNA for the CDR3 is TGTGCCAGCAGTTGGGAAGGCTCGGGGGGAAACACCATATATTTT. Its translation: CASSWEGSGGNTIYF. Full variable domain (outside the CDR3, taken from reference TRBV28 and TRBJ1-3): DVKVTQSSRYLVKRTGEKVFLECVQDMDHENMFWYRQDPGLGLRLIYFSYDVKMKEKGDIPEGYSVSREKKERFSLILESASTNQTSMYLCASSWEGSGGNTIYFGEGSWLTVV.

Comment on this clone: Compared with germline, one end of the junction differs, possibly owing to a read error. The rearrangement uses TRBV2 and TRBJ1-2, with 8 bases identical to TRBD1. CDR3 length equals 15 residues. Germline lookup yields CDR1 SNHLY and CDR2 FYNNEI. The DNA for the CDR3 is TGTGCCAGCAGTGAAGTGCGGGACAGGACCTATCGCTACACCTTC. Residues: CASSEVRDRTYRYTF. Variable domain in full (rest from reference TRBV2 and TRBJ1-2): EPEVTQTPSHQVTQMGQEVILRCVPISNHLYFYWYRQILGQKVEFLVSFYNNEISEKSEIFDDQFSVERPDGSNFTLKIRSTKLEDSAMYFCASSEVRDRTYRYTFGSGTRLTVV.

The genes are TRBV29-1 and TRBJ1-1; the match to TRBD1 covers 8 bases. The CDR3 covers 14 residues. CDR1 SQVTM and CDR2 ANQGSEA come from the germline V gene. V was pared by 4 bases and J by 0 bases, with 4 bases of the junction left unmatched. The CDR3 bases are TGCAGCGTTGGGGGACAGGCGCTGAACACTGAAGCTTTCTTT. This sequence encodes CSVGGQALNTEAFF.

The CDR3 spells CASSSPTSGNLLYNEQFF. CDR3 in DNA: TGTGCCAGCAGCTCCCCGACTAGCGGGAACCTTCTATACAATGAGCAGTTCTTC. The V call is TRBV7-9, the J call TRBJ2-1; 11 nucleotides line up with TRBD2. J was trimmed by 4 bases and V by 4 bases; bases with no gene match: 12. The CDR3 sequence is 18 residues long. In germline, CDR1 is SEHNR, CDR2 FQNEAQ (reference sequence).

The CDR3 reads CASSYGPGQGTEAFF. The CDR3 bases are TGTGCCAGCAGTTACGGGCCGGGTCAGGGCACTGAAGCTTTCTTT. V is TRBV6-6 and J is TRBJ1-1; a possible D gene is TRBD1 (5 bases). From germline, CDR1 is MNHNY and CDR2 SVGAGI (reference sequence). This CDR3 has 15 residues. The V end lost 2 bases, the J end lost 4 bases, and 14 bases lay between the germline ends.

The CDR3 DNA is TGTGCCACCAGTGATCCCGGGACTAGCGACTACAATGAGCAGTTCTTC. It translates to CATSDPGTSDYNEQFF. The chain joins TRBV24-1 to TRBJ2-1, with 10 bases that match TRBD2. Germline-derived CDR1 and CDR2 are KGHDR and SFDVKD. The CDR3 length is 16 residues. V dropped 3 bases and J dropped 3; count of bases not matched to a gene: 4.